The 11 T cell receptor beta chains given below trace back to one sample, sequenced in a study of blood T cells in healthy people across ages. For the second PCR, which ran for about 7 to 11 cycles, a sample-barcoded 5' primer and a J-beta primer mix were used. TCRdb fed the 5' RACE reads into MiXCR, producing one record per CDR3 protein. The data contain around 820,000 distinct CDR3 sequences, around 25% of them singletons. These sequences were also reported in another study, on T cells of mothers and their children.

The sequenced material came from blood. Receptors were obtained from a boy younger than 18 in good health.

The rearrangement uses TRBV24-1 and TRBJ2-5; 7 bases match TRBD1. Germline values: CDR1 KGHDR, CDR2 SFDVKD. There are 13 residues in the CDR3. Trimming took 3 bases from V and 11 from J; bases not matched to a gene: 8. CDR3 sequence (DNA): TGTGCCACCAGTGATCGGGACAGCGACTGGCAGTACTTC. Translated, it gives CATSDRDSDWQYF.

In this sample, this clonotype turned up a few times. The chain joins TRBV27 to TRBJ2-1, with TRBD1 matching over 7 bases. CDR1 and CDR2 (germline): MNHEY, SMNVEV (reference sequence). Unmatched junction bases numbered 18, after V lost 7 bases and J lost 12 bases. The CDR3 is made up of 15 amino acids. CDR3 in DNA: TGTGCCAGCACTCCGGGACAGTCGTTGTTGAGTGTGCAGTTCTTC. It yields the protein CASTPGQSLLSVQFF.

This clonotype was picked up many times. The chain combines TRBV29-1 with TRBJ2-3, with 10 bases matching TRBD2. From germline, CDR1 is SQVTM and CDR2 ANQGSEA. The CDR3 has 13 residues. V shed 5 bases, J shed 4 bases, and the junction held 3 bases outside the gene matches. CDR3 sequence (DNA): TGCAGCGTTTCTAGCGGGGGTGCAGATACGCAGTATTTT. As protein: CSVSSGGADTQYF.

The count of this clonotype is one. The V call is TRBV24-1, the J call TRBJ2-5; tentative D call: TRBD1 (6 bases). Gene TRBJ2-1 matches the end of the DNA better, so the J call may be wrong. CDR3 length equals 15 residues. Germline CDR1 reads KGHDR; CDR2 reads SFDVKD. CDR3 residues: CATSDLQPGENEQFF. CDR3 coding DNA: TGTGCCACCAGTGATTTGCAGCCAGGGGAAAATGAGCAGTTCTTC.

The CDR3 bases are TGTGCCAGCAGTTTGAGGGGGCACGACTACGAGCAGTACTTC. Protein: CASSLRGHDYEQYF. This chain joins TRBV12-3 or TRBV12-4 and TRBJ2-5; TRBD1 matches 7 bases. Gene TRBJ2-7 matches the end of the DNA better, so the J call may be wrong. CDR3 length: 14 amino acids.

V and J are TRBV12-3 or TRBV12-4 and TRBJ2-5, with D hard to call. Trimming shortened V by 6 bases and J by 0 bases, and 11 bases separated the two germline ends. The CDR3 is 14 residues long. Here the CDR3 reads CASSPWVDQETQYF. The CDR3, as DNA: TGTGCCAGCAGCCCATGGGTCGACCAAGAGACCCAGTACTTC.

The CDR3 bases are TGCAGCGTTGAAGTCCCCGGGACTAGCGGGAGGGAGTGGACAGATACGCAGTATTTT. Protein: CSVEVPGTSGREWTDTQYF. V and J are TRBV29-1 and TRBJ2-3, with 16 bases that match TRBD2. J was trimmed by 3 bases and V by 1 base; bases with no gene match: 10. Looked up from germline, CDR1 is SQVTM and CDR2 is ANQGSEA. The CDR3 is 19 residues long.

The chain recombines TRBV7-2 with TRBJ2-3; D might be TRBD1 (6 bases). CDR3 length equals 14 residues. Looked up from germline, CDR1 is SGHTA and CDR2 is FQGNSA. V was clipped by 7 bases and J by 4 bases, with 15 bases between them. The CDR3 coding sequence is TGTGCCAGCACGCCAGGACAGTGGGCAGATACGCAGTATTTT. Its protein is CASTPGQWADTQYF.

The V and J genes are TRBV29-1 and TRBJ2-1, with a weak D call TRBD2 (6 bases). The CDR3 sequence is 14 residues long. Germline V lookup: CDR1 SQVTM, CDR2 ANQGSEA. Trimming took 5 bases from V and 2 from J, leaving 13 bases between them. CDR3 bases: TGCAGCGTTTTTGGGGCTAGCGCCTACAATGAGCAGTTCTTC. This translates into CSVFGASAYNEQFF.

This clonotype was observed a few times. The V call is TRBV20-1, the J call TRBJ2-7, with TRBD1 identical over 8 bases. The V gene's germline CDR1 is DFQATT and CDR2 SNEGSKA (reference sequence). The CDR3 runs to 13 residues. Losses at the gene ends were 3 bases for V and 2 bases for J; bases not matched to a gene: 3. The CDR3 DNA is TGCAGTGCTAGTGGACAGGGTGCCTACGAGCAGTACTTC. Translating it yields CSASGQGAYEQYF.

In this sample, this clonotype turned up many times. This chain joins TRBV4-2 and TRBJ2-7; 10 positions match TRBD1. The CDR3 runs 16 residues. J was trimmed by 6 bases and V by 0 bases; bases with no gene match: 8. Germline V lookup: CDR1 LGHNA, CDR2 YNFKEQ. The CDR3 region is CASSQELGTGVLEQYF. The CDR3 bases are TGTGCCAGCAGCCAAGAGCTTGGGACAGGGGTCCTCGAGCAGTACTTC.